The rows below give T cell receptor beta chains drawn from one sample of a study of PD-1 blockade in classical Hodgkin lymphoma. The table came from immunoSEQ multiplex PCR; TCRdb's copy has only in-frame clones and leaves some out. The sample holds about 13,000 clones, over 75% seen once. Sequencing was performed on peripheral blood mononuclear cells (PBMCs), taken at baseline. These receptor sequences come from a human donor with classical Hodgkin lymphoma. The CDR3 runs from the conserved cysteine through the conserved F or W. Each record gives: V gene, J gene, D gene, clone size, CDR3 protein, CDR3 DNA. A D gene is named only where the DNA matches it firmly. Clone size is stated in some rows and not others, as once, few, many or a class when expanded.

v_gene: TRBV18; j_gene: TRBJ2-6; d_gene: TRBD1; abundance: once; CDR3aa: CASSPLPGGSSGANVLTF; CDR3nt: TGTGCCAGCTCACCACTACCAGGGGGCAGCTCTGGGGCCAACGTCCTGACTTTC
v_gene: TRBV6-5; j_gene: TRBJ2-1; d_gene: .; abundance: medium-sized; CDR3aa: CASSYDLGGANEQFF; CDR3nt: TGTGCCAGCAGTTACGACTTAGGGGGGGCCAATGAGCAGTTCTTC
v_gene: TRBV4-3; j_gene: TRBJ1-2; d_gene: .; abundance: .; CDR3aa: CASSQGQGLGGYTF; CDR3nt: TGCGCCAGCAGCCAAGGCCAGGGTCTCGGTGGCTACACCTTC
v_gene: TRBV11-2; j_gene: TRBJ2-7; d_gene: .; abundance: .; CDR3aa: CASSLARPGYYEQYF; CDR3nt: TGTGCCAGCAGCTTAGCTCGACCTGGGTACTACGAGCAGTACTTC
v_gene: TRBV6-6; j_gene: TRBJ2-2; d_gene: .; abundance: once; CDR3aa: CASRRGELFF; CDR3nt: TGTGCCAGCAGACGGGGGGAGCTGTTTTTT
v_gene: TRBV7-2; j_gene: TRBJ2-1; d_gene: TRBD2; abundance: few; CDR3aa: CASRGRGVVSYNEQFF; CDR3nt: TGTGCCAGCAGGGGGCGGGGGGTCGTCTCCTACAATGAGCAGTTCTTC
v_gene: TRBV11-2; j_gene: TRBJ2-3; d_gene: TRBD2; abundance: few; CDR3aa: CASSLRRLAGAPSTDTQYF; CDR3nt: TGTGCCAGCAGCTTACGTCGCCTAGCGGGGGCCCCGAGCACAGATACGCAGTATTTT
v_gene: TRBV6-5; j_gene: TRBJ2-7; d_gene: .; abundance: .; CDR3aa: CASSYVLYYEQYF; CDR3nt: TGTGCCAGCAGTTACGTGTTATACTACGAGCAGTACTTC
v_gene: TRBV5-8; j_gene: TRBJ2-7; d_gene: .; abundance: .; CDR3aa: CASSLRGVSVSYEQYF; CDR3nt: TGTGCCAGCAGCTTGAGGGGTGTATCGGTATCCTACGAGCAGTACTTC
v_gene: TRBV5-5; j_gene: TRBJ2-3; d_gene: .; abundance: .; CDR3aa: CASSSIQIMDTQYF; CDR3nt: TGTGCCAGCAGCTCTATCCAAATAATGGATACGCAGTATTTT
v_gene: TRBV10-3; j_gene: TRBJ2-5; d_gene: .; abundance: .; CDR3aa: CAIKTGVGETQYF; CDR3nt: TGTGCCATTAAGACAGGTGTAGGAGAGACCCAGTACTTC
v_gene: TRBV19; j_gene: TRBJ1-2; d_gene: .; abundance: .; CDR3aa: CASSMGDLRYTF; CDR3nt: TGTGCCAGTAGTATGGGGGACTTGCGCTACACCTTC
v_gene: TRBV9; j_gene: TRBJ2-6; d_gene: .; abundance: few; CDR3aa: CASSVLIDSGANVLTF; CDR3nt: TGTGCCAGCAGCGTATTGATAGACTCTGGGGCCAACGTCCTGACTTTC
v_gene: TRBV11-1; j_gene: TRBJ2-1; d_gene: .; abundance: .; CDR3aa: CASSFGPHHNEQFF; CDR3nt: TGTGCCAGCAGCTTCGGCCCTCACCACAATGAGCAGTTCTTC
v_gene: TRBV6-5; j_gene: TRBJ1-5; d_gene: .; abundance: .; CDR3aa: CASSSRATHQPQHF; CDR3nt: TGTGCCAGCAGCTCTCGGGCAACCCATCAGCCCCAGCATTTT
v_gene: TRBV7-2; j_gene: TRBJ2-5; d_gene: .; abundance: few; CDR3aa: CASSLAAGPPQETQYF; CDR3nt: TGTGCCAGCAGCTTAGCGGCGGGACCCCCACAAGAGACCCAGTACTTC
v_gene: TRBV5-1; j_gene: TRBJ1-4; d_gene: .; abundance: .; CDR3aa: CASSLFDTNEKLFF; CDR3nt: TGCGCCAGCAGCTTGTTTGATACCAATGAAAAACTGTTTTTT
v_gene: TRBV30; j_gene: TRBJ1-3; d_gene: .; abundance: .; CDR3aa: CAWTGLFSGNTIYF; CDR3nt: TGTGCCTGGACAGGGCTATTCTCTGGAAACACCATATATTTT
v_gene: TRBV5-1; j_gene: TRBJ1-3; d_gene: .; abundance: .; CDR3aa: CASSLGHVGNTIYF; CDR3nt: TGCGCCAGCAGCTTGGGACACGTTGGAAACACCATATATTTT
v_gene: TRBV5-6; j_gene: TRBJ2-5; d_gene: TRBD1; abundance: .; CDR3aa: CASRRTGAETQYF; CDR3nt: TGTGCCAGCAGACGGACAGGGGCAGAGACCCAGTACTTC
v_gene: TRBV18; j_gene: TRBJ1-5; d_gene: .; abundance: .; CDR3aa: CASSPGQVINQPQHF; CDR3nt: TGTGCCAGCTCACCAGGGCAGGTGATAAATCAGCCCCAGCATTTT
v_gene: TRBV18; j_gene: TRBJ1-2; d_gene: .; abundance: .; CDR3aa: CASSNREFLWGYTF; CDR3nt: TGTGCCAGCTCAAACAGGGAGTTCCTATGGGGCTACACCTTC
v_gene: TRBV30; j_gene: TRBJ2-5; d_gene: .; abundance: .; CDR3aa: CAWSVGVTQYF; CDR3nt: TGTGCCTGGAGTGTGGGTGTGACCCAGTACTTC
v_gene: TRBV4-3; j_gene: TRBJ2-1; d_gene: .; abundance: once; CDR3aa: CASSQEGETYNEQFF; CDR3nt: TGCGCCAGCAGCCAAGAAGGGGAAACCTACAATGAGCAGTTCTTC
v_gene: TRBV6-5; j_gene: TRBJ1-6; d_gene: TRBD1; abundance: .; CDR3aa: CASSYSDRAGSPLHF; CDR3nt: TGTGCCAGCAGTTACTCGGACAGGGCGGGCTCACCCCTCCACTTT
v_gene: TRBV9; j_gene: TRBJ2-7; d_gene: .; abundance: few; CDR3aa: CASSRSHEQYF; CDR3nt: TGTGCCAGCAGCCGTAGCCACGAGCAGTACTTC
v_gene: TRBV7-8; j_gene: TRBJ1-3; d_gene: .; abundance: .; CDR3aa: CASSLISGSTSGNTIYF; CDR3nt: TGTGCCAGCAGCTTAATTTCAGGGTCGACCTCTGGAAACACCATATATTTT
v_gene: TRBV25-1; j_gene: TRBJ2-3; d_gene: TRBD2; abundance: .; CDR3aa: CASSLGGDFTDTQYF; CDR3nt: TGTGCCAGCAGCCTCGGGGGGGATTTCACAGATACGCAGTATTTT
v_gene: TRBV30; j_gene: TRBJ1-2; d_gene: .; abundance: .; CDR3aa: CAWSVRHPSNYGYTF; CDR3nt: TGTGCCTGGAGTGTACGTCATCCTTCTAACTATGGCTACACCTTC
v_gene: TRBV2; j_gene: TRBJ2-4; d_gene: .; abundance: .; CDR3aa: CASSRGTLAKNIQYF; CDR3nt: TGTGCCAGCAGTAGAGGTACTCTAGCCAAAAACATTCAGTACTTC
v_gene: TRBV5-1; j_gene: TRBJ2-2; d_gene: .; abundance: few; CDR3aa: CASRSDFVTGELFF; CDR3nt: TGCGCCAGCAGATCGGATTTTGTCACCGGGGAGCTGTTTTTT
v_gene: TRBV7-2; j_gene: TRBJ1-1; d_gene: .; abundance: .; CDR3aa: CASSKSVLGRAFF; CDR3nt: TGTGCCAGCAGCAAAAGTGTCCTAGGACGAGCTTTCTTT
v_gene: TRBV10-3; j_gene: TRBJ2-7; d_gene: .; abundance: .; CDR3aa: CAISEGGSLIHEQYF; CDR3nt: TGTGCCATCAGTGAGGGGGGGAGTTTAATCCACGAGCAGTACTTC
v_gene: TRBV5-4; j_gene: TRBJ2-1; d_gene: .; abundance: .; CDR3aa: CASSSPGVNHDEQFF; CDR3nt: TGTGCCAGCAGCTCCCCGGGGGTTAATCATGATGAGCAGTTCTTC
v_gene: TRBV6-5; j_gene: TRBJ2-7; d_gene: .; abundance: .; CDR3aa: CASSSTGWEQYF; CDR3nt: TGTGCCAGCAGTTCAACAGGGTGGGAGCAGTACTTC
v_gene: TRBV18; j_gene: TRBJ2-7; d_gene: TRBD1; abundance: .; CDR3aa: CASSPQGVHNEQYF; CDR3nt: TGTGCCAGCTCACCTCAGGGGGTCCATAATGAGCAGTACTTC
v_gene: TRBV7-9; j_gene: TRBJ2-7; d_gene: .; abundance: .; CDR3aa: CASSLPRTSPYEQYF; CDR3nt: TGTGCCAGCAGCTTACCTCGGACATCTCCCTACGAGCAGTACTTC
v_gene: TRBV28; j_gene: TRBJ1-1; d_gene: .; abundance: .; CDR3aa: CASSLEVTISEAFF; CDR3nt: TGTGCCAGCAGTTTGGAGGTGACTATCTCTGAAGCTTTCTTT
v_gene: TRBV5-4; j_gene: TRBJ2-2; d_gene: TRBD1; abundance: .; CDR3aa: CASSFGQGHTGELFF; CDR3nt: TGTGCCAGCAGCTTTGGACAGGGACACACCGGGGAGCTGTTTTTT
v_gene: TRBV6-1; j_gene: TRBJ2-2; d_gene: .; abundance: .; CDR3aa: CASSEARGWTGELFF; CDR3nt: TGTGCCAGCAGTGAAGCGAGGGGTTGGACCGGGGAGCTGTTTTTT
v_gene: TRBV5-6; j_gene: TRBJ2-3; d_gene: .; abundance: .; CDR3aa: CASRRRGHITDTQYF; CDR3nt: TGTGCCAGTCGAAGGAGGGGCCACATCACAGATACGCAGTATTTT